Shown below are 26 T cell receptor beta chains from a single sample sequenced in a study of radiotherapy plus CTLA-4 blockade in lung cancer. Produced via immunoSEQ multiplex PCR; TCRdb's table is partial and in-frame only. The sample shows fewer than 55,000 clones, roughly three quarters of them seen only once. Sequencing was performed on peripheral blood, taken from a patient treated with radiotherapy plus ipilimumab. The receptors were gathered from a human donor with non-small cell lung cancer whose response to radiotherapy plus ipilimumab could not be evaluated.

To note about this clone: Relative to the germline gene, one junction end is altered; a read error may explain this. The same CDR3 also results from other DNA sequences found in this sample. This sequence joins TRBV7-6 and TRBJ2-7; D is ambiguous. The CDR3 totals 13 residues. In germline, CDR1 is SGHVS, CDR2 FNYEAQ. In nucleotides, the CDR3 is TGTGCCAGCAGCTTTTACAGCTCCTACGAGCAATACTTC. Its protein product is CASSFYSSYEQYF.

This clone was seen only a few times. The rearrangement uses TRBV6-1 and TRBJ2-7, with a tentative D call TRBD2 (6 bases). CDR3 length equals 12 residues. CDR1 is MNHNS and CDR2 is SASEGT in the germline V gene. V dropped 6 bases and J dropped 4 bases, with 10 bases sitting between them. Here the CDR3 DNA reads TGTGCCAGCAGCGCGGGACGGTACGAGCAGTACTTC. Encoded protein: CASSAGRYEQYF.

In DNA, the CDR3 is TGTGCCAGCAGTGGGACAGCAAACACTGAAGCTTTCTTT. Protein sequence: CASSGTANTEAFF. V is TRBV7-6 and J is TRBJ1-1; 7 bases match TRBD1. Germline CDR1 reads SGHVS; CDR2 reads FNYEAQ. The V and J ends lost 6 bases and 2 bases, in that order; junction bases with no gene match: 3. The CDR3 extends over 13 amino acids.

The chain uses TRBV6-1 and TRBJ2-7; tentative D call: TRBD2 (5 bases). The germline CDR1 and CDR2 sequences are MNHNS and SASEGT. The CDR3 spans 12 residues. Trimming left V 8 bases short and J 7 bases short, with 15 bases between. The CDR3 DNA sequence: TGTGCCAGCCGAAGTCCAGGAGGAGAGCAGTACTTC. Translation gives CASRSPGGEQYF.

The CDR3 DNA reads TGTGCCAGCAGCTTGGGCCTCCACAATGAGCAGTTCTTC. Translating gives CASSLGLHNEQFF. This chain joins TRBV7-2 and TRBJ2-1; D gene ambiguous. This CDR3 region has 13 residues. Trimming shortened V by 3 bases and J by 5 bases, and 8 bases separated the two germline ends. Germline CDR1 reads SGHTA; CDR2 reads FQGNSA.

This clone was counted between two and nine times. The V and J genes are TRBV19 and TRBJ2-7; 12 nucleotides line up with TRBD1. In germline, CDR1 is LNHDA, CDR2 SQIVND (reference sequence). Trimming removed 6 bases from V and 5 bases from J; junction bases left unmatched: 8. The CDR3 runs 15 residues. CDR3 bases: TGTGCCAGTAGCCGCGGGGACAGGGGGCTCGACGAGCAGTACTTC. Translating it yields CASSRGDRGLDEQYF.

This clone was seen just once. The chain carries TRBV7-2 and TRBJ2-5, with 8 bases that match TRBD1. V lost 4 bases, J lost 2 bases, and 9 bases stayed unmatched. Per germline, CDR1 SGHTA and CDR2 FQGNSA. The CDR3 covers 16 residues. The DNA for the CDR3 is TGTGCCAGCAGCTCGTTAGGACAGGGCCTTCAAGAGACCCAGTACTTC. This translates into CASSSLGQGLQETQYF.

The J gene is TRBJ1-3, the V gene TRBV18, with D tentatively TRBD1 (5 bases). The V and J ends lost 4 bases and 2 bases respectively, with 15 bases between them. Germline V CDR1 and CDR2: KGHSH, LQKENI. The CDR3 has 16 residues. The CDR3 bases are TGTGCCAGCTCACGACCACGGGGGAGGGCTGGAAACACCATATATTTT. Translated: CASSRPRGRAGNTIYF.

The chain carries TRBV25-1 and TRBJ1-2, with D maybe TRBD1 (5 bases). Between the trimmed V and J ends, which lost 7 bases and 8 bases, there was a span of 14 bases. In germline, CDR1 is MGHDK, CDR2 SYGVNS. The CDR3 is made up of 12 amino acids. The CDR3: CASTRDTLGYTF. DNA of the CDR3: TGTGCCAGCACCAGGGATACTCTGGGCTACACCTTC.

The chain carries TRBV7-9 and TRBJ1-2; tentatively, D is TRBD1 (6 bases). Trimming removed 5 bases from V and 7 bases from J, with 17 bases in between. The germline CDR1 and CDR2 sequences are SEHNR and FQNEAQ (reference sequence). The CDR3 spans 14 residues. This CDR3 is CASSPVQGGVGYTF. CDR3 DNA: TGTGCCAGCAGCCCGGTACAGGGTGGGGTTGGCTACACCTTC. Variable domain in full (rest from reference TRBV7-9 and TRBJ1-2): DTGVSQNPRHKITKRGQNVTFRCDPISEHNRLYWYRQTLGQGPEFLTYFQNEAQLEKSRLLSDRFSAERPKGSFSTLEIQRTEQGDSAMYLCASSPVQGGVGYTFGSGTRLTVV.

The rearrangement uses TRBV4-1 and TRBJ1-2; 9 nucleotides line up with TRBD1. Trimming cost V 2 bases and J 5 bases; bases outside gene matches: 3. This CDR3 has 14 amino acids. The germline V gene has CDR1 MGHRA and CDR2 YSYEKL. The CDR3 protein is CASSQTGGGYGYTF. The CDR3 DNA reads TGCGCCAGCAGCCAAACAGGGGGCGGGTATGGCTACACCTTC.

The rearrangement links TRBV5-1 to TRBJ2-3, with 11 bases fitting TRBD2. Unmatched junction bases numbered 6, after V lost 1 base and J lost 2 bases. CDR1 is SGHRS, CDR2 YFSETQ, per germline. The CDR3 runs 17 residues. The CDR3 region has the DNA TGCGCCAGCAGCTTGCCCGCGACTAGCGGGGCCACAGATACGCAGTATTTT. Translating it yields CASSLPATSGATDTQYF.

The V and J genes are TRBV4-2 and TRBJ1-1, with TRBD1 matching 8 bases. The length of the CDR3 is 14 residues. The germline gives CDR1 LGHNA, CDR2 YNFKEQ. The V segment lost 1 base and the J segment 11 bases; nucleotides outside the gene matches: 9. CDR3 nucleotide sequence: TGTGCCAGCAGCCAAGCTTCGGACAGGGTAGGGGCTTTCTTT. As protein: CASSQASDRVGAFF.

In its sample, this clone was seen once. The V gene is TRBV18, the J gene TRBJ1-5, with 8 bases lining up with TRBD1. Per the germline V gene, CDR1 is KGHSH and CDR2 is LQKENI. V gave up 5 bases and J gave up 0 bases; unmatched junction bases: 9. The CDR3 contains 17 residues. The CDR3 reads CASSEFGQGGSNQPQHF. The DNA for the CDR3 is TGTGCCAGCTCAGAGTTCGGACAGGGCGGTAGCAATCAGCCCCAGCATTTT.

The chain recombines TRBV7-2 with TRBJ1-6; TRBD1 matches 7 bases. Looked up from germline, CDR1 is SGHTA and CDR2 is FQGNSA. CDR3 length: 15 residues. Trimming at V came to 5 bases and at J to 9 bases, leaving 10 bases not matched to a gene. CDR3 in DNA: TGTGCCAGCAGCCTCCGGGACAGAGGGCGTTCACCCCTCCACTTT. It encodes CASSLRDRGRSPLHF.

The chain uses TRBV6-5 and TRBJ2-1; 10 bases align to TRBD2. The CDR3 length is 15 residues. Germline V lookup: CDR1 MNHEY, CDR2 SVGAGI. Trimming cost V 4 bases and J 6 bases; bases outside gene matches: 6. The CDR3 is CASSSELAGRNEQFF. The CDR3 bases are TGTGCCAGCAGTTCAGAACTAGCGGGGCGCAATGAGCAGTTCTTC.

This chain links TRBV7-2 with TRBJ2-1, with TRBD2 matching 9 bases. Germline values: CDR1 SGHTA, CDR2 FQGNSA. The CDR3 is 16 amino acids. V shed 1 base and J 4 bases; nucleotides not matched to a gene: 5. The DNA for the CDR3 is TGTGCCAGCAGCTTAGGGGCGGGGGGGCTTTACAATGAGCAGTTCTTC. Protein sequence: CASSLGAGGLYNEQFF.

The DNA of the CDR3 is TGTGCCTGGAGTTTACCGGGGAGTCCCCCAAAAACTGAAGCTTTCTTT. Encoded protein: CAWSLPGSPPKTEAFF. This rearrangement joins TRBV30 to TRBJ1-1; D gene uncertain. Looked up from germline, CDR1 is GTSNPN and CDR2 is SVGIG (reference sequence). V shed 2 bases and J shed 5 bases, with 21 bases lying between them. The CDR3 loop spans 16 amino acids.

The chain employs TRBV2 and TRBJ1-2; no clear D gene. V lost 0 bases and J 4 bases, leaving 12 bases between the germline ends. CDR1 and CDR2 from the germline V gene are SNHLY and FYNNEI. CDR3 length: 15 residues. The CDR3: CASSEAPGGPYGYTF. The CDR3 nucleotides are TGTGCCAGCAGTGAAGCGCCCGGTGGGCCCTATGGCTACACCTTC. The variable domain in full, with the rest retrieved from reference TRBV2 and TRBJ1-2, is EPEVTQTPSHQVTQMGQEVILRCVPISNHLYFYWYRQILGQKVEFLVSFYNNEISEKSEIFDDQFSVERPDGSNFTLKIRSTKLEDSAMYFCASSEAPGGPYGYTFGSGTRLTVV.

V gene TRBV6-5 combines with J gene TRBJ2-3; maybe TRBD2 (6 bases). This CDR3 region has 13 residues. CDR1 and CDR2 from the germline V gene are MNHEY and SVGAGI. V lost 6 bases to trimming and J lost 4 bases, with 11 bases between them. CDR3 in amino acids: CASRPAGSDTQYF. In nucleotides, the CDR3 is TGTGCCAGCAGACCGGCGGGGTCAGATACGCAGTATTTT.

J is TRBJ1-1 and V is TRBV5-4, with TRBD1 as a possible D gene (6 bases). Germline V gene data show CDR1 as SGHNT and CDR2 as YYREEE (reference sequence). This CDR3 comprises 15 residues. Between the trimmed V and J ends, which lost 1 base and 5 bases, there was a span of 15 bases. The CDR3: CASSLPGQRRTEAFF. In DNA form, the CDR3 reads TGTGCCAGCAGCTTGCCCGGACAGAGGAGGACTGAAGCTTTCTTT.

The chain joins TRBV5-6 to TRBJ2-5, with D maybe TRBD1 (6 bases). Trimming took 2 bases from V and 1 from J, leaving 15 bases between them. Germline-derived CDR1 and CDR2 are SGHDT and YYEEEE. This CDR3 is 16 amino acids long. CDR3 sequence reads: CASSFRQDIIQETQYF. The DNA for the CDR3 is TGTGCCAGCAGCTTCCGACAGGATATTATCCAAGAGACCCAGTACTTC.

This chain connects TRBV7-3 to TRBJ1-6; D is unclear. The germline gives CDR1 SGHTA, CDR2 FQGTGA. The CDR3 loop spans 16 amino acids. V gave up 2 bases and J gave up 7 bases, with 15 bases separating them. In DNA, the CDR3 is TGTGCCAGCAGCTTAGGTCCTCTCAGAACCAATTCACCCCTCCACTTT. Protein sequence: CASSLGPLRTNSPLHF.

V gene TRBV30 combines with J gene TRBJ2-4; possibly TRBD1 for D (6 bases). The CDR3 has 17 residues. Germline V gene lookup returns CDR1 GTSNPN and CDR2 SVGIG (reference sequence). V shed 2 bases and J shed 0 bases, with 17 bases lying between them. The CDR3 protein is CAWSRALWTVAKNIQYF. The CDR3, as DNA: TGTGCCTGGAGTCGGGCCTTGTGGACAGTAGCCAAAAACATTCAGTACTTC.

This chain joins TRBV4-3 and TRBJ2-1, with 11 bases aligning to TRBD1. The germline gives CDR1 LGHNA, CDR2 YSLEER. Losses at the gene ends were 0 bases for V and 10 bases for J; bases not matched to a gene: 8. The CDR3 is 16 amino acids. CDR3 coding DNA: TGCGCCAGCAGCCAAGATGGGACAGGGGGGGCAGGGGAGCAGTTCTTC. Its protein product is CASSQDGTGGAGEQFF.

This rearrangement joins TRBV15 to TRBJ1-1, with TRBD1 identical over 9 bases. V shed 4 bases, J shed 2 bases, and the junction held 5 bases outside the gene matches. Germline CDR1 is LNHNV and CDR2 is YYDKDF (reference sequence). The CDR3 runs 15 residues. This chain's CDR3 is CATSMGQGFNTEAFF. The CDR3 DNA sequence: TGTGCCACCAGCATGGGACAGGGATTTAACACTGAAGCTTTCTTT.